This TCR beta chain was captured in a study of blood T cell repertoires in COVID-19. Study-level background: Samples came from the United States, Italy and Spain, spanning acute and convalescent COVID-19.

Assay: immunoSEQ multiplex PCR; the TCRdb copy retains only in-frame clones and omits some. Among about 40,000 clones listed, over 70% were seen once. V shed 1 base, J shed 0 bases, and the junction held 2 bases outside the gene matches. Germline CDR1 SGHAT, CDR2 FQNNGV. This CDR3 has 16 residues. The sequence came from a woman aged 65 to 85 with acute or convalescent COVID-19. V and J are TRBV11-2 and TRBJ2-4; TRBD2 matches at 8 bases. Sequencing was carried out using peripheral blood. CDR3 nucleotide sequence: TGTGCCAGCAGCTTAGGAGCGGGGGTAGCCAAAAACATTCAGTACTTC. Translating it yields CASSLGAGVAKNIQYF.